The 8 T cell receptor beta chains below all came from one sample that was sequenced in a study of blood T cell repertoires in COVID-19. Sequencing was performed with immunoSEQ multiplex PCR; in TCRdb, only in-frame clones are kept and a portion is missing. The sample contains 150,000 to 200,000 clones, more than 65% of which appear only once. Sequencing input: peripheral blood. All receptors derive from a man aged 70-80 years with active or convalescent COVID-19.

The chain couples TRBV28 to TRBJ2-1; 7 nucleotides agree with TRBD2. The CDR3 has 15 residues. V was pared by 2 bases and J by 1 base, with 2 bases of the junction left unmatched. Per germline, CDR1 MDHEN and CDR2 SYDVKM. CDR3 amino acids: CASSLLAESYNEQFF. CDR3 DNA: TGTGCCAGCAGTTTACTAGCGGAGTCCTACAATGAGCAGTTCTTC.

J is TRBJ1-2 and V is TRBV4-1; 12 nucleotides line up with TRBD1. CDR1 is MGHRA, CDR2 YSYEKL, per germline. V was clipped by 4 bases and J by 3 bases; unmatched bases: 3. The CDR3 sequence is 15 residues long. The CDR3 region is CASSLGTGGHYGYTF. DNA of the CDR3: TGCGCCAGCAGCCTTGGGACAGGGGGCCACTATGGCTACACCTTC.

The genes are TRBV30 and TRBJ1-1; a weak D match, TRBD1 (6 bases). The CDR3 loop spans 14 amino acids. Germline-derived CDR1 and CDR2 are GTSNPN and SVGIG (reference sequence). Trimming removed 7 bases from V and 0 bases from J, with 15 bases in between. CDR3 DNA: TGTGCCTACATATTGGGACATTTGAACACTGAAGCTTTCTTT. Protein: CAYILGHLNTEAFF.

The chain joins TRBV28 to TRBJ2-1, with 7 nucleotides matching TRBD2. There are 17 residues in the CDR3. V dropped 5 bases and J dropped 0; count of bases not matched to a gene: 10. Germline V gene data show CDR1 as MDHEN and CDR2 as SYDVKM. CDR3 sequence reads: CASSPSGGGSSYNEQFF. CDR3 sequence (DNA): TGTGCCAGCAGTCCCTCCGGAGGCGGGAGCTCCTACAATGAGCAGTTCTTC.

The chain uses TRBV7-6 and TRBJ2-7, with D uncertain. This CDR3 is built from 14 residues. Trimming shortened V by 0 bases and J by 0 bases, and 6 bases separated the two germline ends. Germline CDR1 reads SGHVS; CDR2 reads FNYEAQ. The CDR3: CASSLASFSYEQYF. The CDR3 nucleotides are TGTGCCAGCAGCTTAGCAAGCTTCTCCTACGAGCAGTACTTC. Complete variable domain (other parts from reference TRBV7-6 and TRBJ2-7): GAGVSQSPRYKVTKRGQDVALRCDPISGHVSLYWYRQALGQGPEFLTYFNYEAQQDKSGLPNDRFSAERPEGSISTLTIQRTEQRDSAMYRCASSLASFSYEQYFGPGTRLTVT.

About this clone: The same CDR3 is also encoded by other DNA sequences in this sample. This chain joins TRBV29-1 and TRBJ1-1; possibly TRBD1 for D (6 bases). The ends were cut back, 7 bases at V and 0 bases at J, with 9 bases in the middle. The CDR3 is 12 residues long. The germline CDR1 and CDR2 sequences are SQVTM and ANQGSEA. In DNA, the CDR3 is TGCAGCGGAACAGGGATGAACACTGAAGCTTTCTTT. This encodes CSGTGMNTEAFF.

The chain is built from TRBV14 and TRBJ1-3, with a tentative D call TRBD1 (6 bases). The CDR3 covers 15 residues. Germline V lookup: CDR1 SGHDN, CDR2 FVKESK. Trimming took off 4 bases at V and 4 bases at J, with 14 bases between the two ends. CDR3 bases: TGTGCCAGCAGCCCCGCCAGGGGCACGGGAAACACCATATATTTT. Encoded protein: CASSPARGTGNTIYF.

The V call is TRBV6-1, the J call TRBJ2-3; TRBD1 matches 8 bases. With 4 bases clipped from V and 5 bases from J, the junction kept 17 bases outside the gene matches. The length of the CDR3 is 18 residues. From germline, CDR1 is MNHNS and CDR2 SASEGT. The CDR3, as DNA: TGTGCCAGCAGTGTCCGCCCGGACAGGGACGGAGTAGTAGATACGCAGTATTTT. Its translation is CASSVRPDRDGVVDTQYF.